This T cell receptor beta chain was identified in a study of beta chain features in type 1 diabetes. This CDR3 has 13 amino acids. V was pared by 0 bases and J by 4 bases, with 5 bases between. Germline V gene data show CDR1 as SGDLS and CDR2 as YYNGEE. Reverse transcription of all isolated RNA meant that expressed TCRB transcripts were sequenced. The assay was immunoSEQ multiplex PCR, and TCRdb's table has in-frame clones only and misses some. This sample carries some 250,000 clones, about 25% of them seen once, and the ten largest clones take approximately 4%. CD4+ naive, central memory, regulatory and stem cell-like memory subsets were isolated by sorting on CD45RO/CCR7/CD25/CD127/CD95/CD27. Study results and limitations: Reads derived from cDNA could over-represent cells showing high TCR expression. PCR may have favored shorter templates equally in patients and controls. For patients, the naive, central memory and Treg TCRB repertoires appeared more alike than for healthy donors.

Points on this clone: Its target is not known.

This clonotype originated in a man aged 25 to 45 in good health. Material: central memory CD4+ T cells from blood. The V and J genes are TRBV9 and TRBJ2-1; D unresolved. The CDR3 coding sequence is TGTGCCAGCAGCGTAGACTTGTACAATGAGCAGTTCTTC. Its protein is CASSVDLYNEQFF.